The next 5 T cell receptor beta chains were all read from a single sample in a study of lymphopenia after photon versus proton radiotherapy. Some clones are missing from TCRdb's copy, which holds only in-frame ones; the method was immunoSEQ multiplex PCR. This repertoire shows roughly 30,000 clones, around 80% found once; its top ten account for roughly a third. The source was peripheral blood, collected from a patient treated with photon-based radiotherapy. These receptors originate from a man in his fifties with gastric cancer.

The chain couples TRBV2 to TRBJ2-1; 8 positions agree with TRBD2. The CDR3 covers 14 residues. CDR1 is SNHLY, CDR2 FYNNEI, per germline. V dropped 6 bases and J dropped 5; count of bases not matched to a gene: 6. CDR3 sequence: CASRGTSIHNEQFF. The CDR3, as DNA: TGTGCCAGCAGGGGGACTAGTATTCACAATGAGCAGTTCTTC.

The chain employs TRBV12-5 and TRBJ1-4; TRBD1 matches at 7 bases. The CDR3 has 15 residues. J gave up 8 bases and V 1 base, and 7 bases lay outside the gene matches. From germline, CDR1 is LGHNT and CDR2 FRNRAP. The CDR3 DNA reads TGTGCTAGTGGTTTGGAGACAGGGTTGGGCGAAAAACTGTTTTTT. Protein: CASGLETGLGEKLFF.

The gene calls are TRBV6-1 and TRBJ2-7; TRBD1 aligns across 7 bases. Germline CDR1 reads MNHNS; CDR2 reads SASEGT. V gave up 8 bases and J gave up 4 bases; unmatched junction bases: 11. The CDR3 is 14 amino acids. CDR3 DNA sequence: TGTGCCAGCGGTCGGACGAGGGGGCTATACGAGCAGTACTTC. It specifies CASGRTRGLYEQYF.

CDR3 bases: TGTGCCAGCAGCTTCGAGGTCCGTGAGCAGTTCTTC. Its protein is CASSFEVREQFF. This chain uses TRBV7-2 with TRBJ2-1, with unresolved D. The CDR3 loop spans 12 amino acids. The germline V and J ends were trimmed by 3 bases and 9 bases, with 9 bases remaining between them. CDR1 is SGHTA, CDR2 FQGNSA, per germline.

The chain links TRBV5-6 to TRBJ2-2, with D possibly being TRBD1 (6 bases). V was shortened by 7 bases and J by 6 bases, with 13 bases between the two germline ends. The CDR3 has 13 amino acids. CDR1 and CDR2 from the germline V gene are SGHDT and YYEEEE. Here the CDR3 reads CASAFRGPGELFF. DNA of the CDR3: TGTGCCAGCGCATTCAGGGGCCCCGGGGAGCTGTTTTTT.